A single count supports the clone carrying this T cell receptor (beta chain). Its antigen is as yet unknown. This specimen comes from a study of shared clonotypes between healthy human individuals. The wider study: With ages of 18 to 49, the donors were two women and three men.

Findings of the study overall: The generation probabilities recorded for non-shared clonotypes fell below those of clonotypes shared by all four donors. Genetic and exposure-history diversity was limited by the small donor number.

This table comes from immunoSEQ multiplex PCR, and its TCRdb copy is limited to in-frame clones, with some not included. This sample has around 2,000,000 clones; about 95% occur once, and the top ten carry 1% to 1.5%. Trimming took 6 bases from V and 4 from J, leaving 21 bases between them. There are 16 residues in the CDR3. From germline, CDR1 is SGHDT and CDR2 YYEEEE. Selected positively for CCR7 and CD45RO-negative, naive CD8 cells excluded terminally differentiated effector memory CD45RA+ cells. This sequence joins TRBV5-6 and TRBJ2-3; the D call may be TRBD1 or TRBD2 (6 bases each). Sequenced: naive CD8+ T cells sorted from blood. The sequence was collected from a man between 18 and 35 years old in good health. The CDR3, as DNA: TGTGCCAGCAACCCAGCTTCCGGGGGCCGGGCAGATACGCAGTATTTT. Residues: CASNPASGGRADTQYF.